This T cell receptor (beta chain) was retrieved from a study of breast tumors, draining lymph nodes, adjacent tissues. This clonotype was picked up many times. The CDR3 totals 15 residues. Germline CDR1 SGHDT, CDR2 YYEEEE. The germline V and J ends were trimmed by 5 bases and 1 base, with 12 bases remaining between them. TCRdb independently ran MiXCR on the multiplex PCR reads; one entry per CDR3 protein. In the table there are 200,000 or so distinct CDR3 sequences, about 32% of which are singletons. The lymph nodes were axillary draining lymph nodes from breast cancer patients. This chain joins TRBV5-6 and TRBJ2-2; TRBD1 might be the D (6 bases). Sequencing was carried out using axillary lymph node tissue. The sequence came from a female donor with breast cancer. Some clones in this sample may be carry-over from other donors' samples. The CDR3 coding sequence is TGTGCCAGCAGTGCGGACAGCATGAACACCGGGGAGCTGTTTTTT. It is translated as CASSADSMNTGELFF.